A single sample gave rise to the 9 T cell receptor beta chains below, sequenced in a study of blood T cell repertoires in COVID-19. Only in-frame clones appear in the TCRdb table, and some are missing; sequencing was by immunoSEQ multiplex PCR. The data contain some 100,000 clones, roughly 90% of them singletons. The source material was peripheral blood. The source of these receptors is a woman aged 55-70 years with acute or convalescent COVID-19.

CDR3 region: CASSFWGAGEGNEQFF. In DNA, the CDR3 is TGTGCCAGCAGTTTTTGGGGAGCGGGAGAGGGGAATGAGCAGTTCTTC. This sequence joins TRBV27 and TRBJ2-1, with 8 bases lining up with TRBD2. The V gene's germline CDR1 is MNHEY and CDR2 SMNVEV (reference sequence). The ends lost 3 bases at V and 7 bases at J; junction bases unmatched: 11. The CDR3 covers 16 residues.

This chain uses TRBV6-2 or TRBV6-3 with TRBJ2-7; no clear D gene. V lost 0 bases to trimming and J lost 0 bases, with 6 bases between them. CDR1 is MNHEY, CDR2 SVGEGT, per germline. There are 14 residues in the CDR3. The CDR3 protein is CASSYSPVSYEQYV. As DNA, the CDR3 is TGTGCCAGCAGTTACTCCCCCGTCTCCTACGAGCAGTACGTC.

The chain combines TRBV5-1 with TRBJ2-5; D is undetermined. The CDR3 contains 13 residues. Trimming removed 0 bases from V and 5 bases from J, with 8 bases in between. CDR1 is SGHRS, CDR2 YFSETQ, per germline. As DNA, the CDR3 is TGCGCCAGCAGCTTGGCCCCTCCGGAGACCCAGTACTTC. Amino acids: CASSLAPPETQYF.

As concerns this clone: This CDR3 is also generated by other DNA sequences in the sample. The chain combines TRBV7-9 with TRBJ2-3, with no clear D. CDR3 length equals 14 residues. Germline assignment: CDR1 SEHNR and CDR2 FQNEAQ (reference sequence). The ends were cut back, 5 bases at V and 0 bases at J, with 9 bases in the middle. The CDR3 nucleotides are TGTGCCAGCAGCCCAAGTACAAGCACAGATACGCAGTATTTT. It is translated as CASSPSTSTDTQYF.

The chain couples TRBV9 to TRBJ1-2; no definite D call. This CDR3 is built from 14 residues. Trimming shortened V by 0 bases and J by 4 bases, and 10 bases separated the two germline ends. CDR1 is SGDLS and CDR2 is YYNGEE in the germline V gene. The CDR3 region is CASSVAAQSYGYTF. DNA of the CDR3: TGTGCCAGCAGCGTAGCTGCGCAAAGCTATGGCTACACCTTC.

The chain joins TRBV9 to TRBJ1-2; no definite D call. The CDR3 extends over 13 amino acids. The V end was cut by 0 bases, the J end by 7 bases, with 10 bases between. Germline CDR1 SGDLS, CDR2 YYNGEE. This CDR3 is CASSVGQGIGYTF. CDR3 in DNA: TGTGCCAGCAGCGTAGGACAAGGTATTGGCTACACCTTC.

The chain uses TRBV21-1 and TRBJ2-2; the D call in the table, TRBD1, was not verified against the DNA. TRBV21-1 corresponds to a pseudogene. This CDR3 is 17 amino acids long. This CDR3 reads CASSKGQGAGGAGELFF. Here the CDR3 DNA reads TGTGCCAGCAGCAAAGGACAGGGGGCAGGAGGGGCCGGGGAGCTGTTTTTT.

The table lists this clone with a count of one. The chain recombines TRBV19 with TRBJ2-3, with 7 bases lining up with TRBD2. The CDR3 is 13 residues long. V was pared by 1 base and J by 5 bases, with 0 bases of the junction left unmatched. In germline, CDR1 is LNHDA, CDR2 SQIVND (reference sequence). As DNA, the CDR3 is TGTGCCAGTAGTATAGCGGGAGGAGATACGCAGTATTTT. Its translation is CASSIAGGDTQYF.

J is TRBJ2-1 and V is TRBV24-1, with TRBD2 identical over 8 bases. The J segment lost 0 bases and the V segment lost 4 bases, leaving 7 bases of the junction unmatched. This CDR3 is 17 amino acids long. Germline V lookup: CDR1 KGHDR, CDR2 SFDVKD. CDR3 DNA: TGTGCCACCAGTGACCTTCAAAGCGGGAGCTCCTACAATGAGCAGTTCTTC. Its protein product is CATSDLQSGSSYNEQFF.